This is a list of T cell receptor beta chains from one sample in a study of T cells in Graves' hyperthyroidism and ophthalmopathy. One entry per CDR3 protein, called by TCRdb with MiXCR from the multiplex PCR reads. The sample holds approximately 570,000 distinct CDR3 sequences; roughly 21% are singletons and the top ten take roughly 47%. The sequencing sample was made of blood. These receptors were obtained from a man aged 35 to 55 with Graves' ophthalmopathy. Each CDR3 is given with its conserved first and last residue. Each record gives: V gene, D gene, J gene, clone size, CDR3 DNA, CDR3 protein. A D gene is named only where the DNA matches it firmly. Size is omitted from some rows. Given values are once, few, many or a class for expanded clones.

>TRBV30|-|TRBJ1-1|few
TGTGCCCTCGGCAGGGCCTCCATGAACACTGAAGCTTTCTTT
CALGRASMNTEAFF
>TRBV7-9|-|TRBJ1-4|-
TGTGCCAGCGGCCCACAGGGCTATTGGGAAAAACTGTTTTTT
CASGPQGYWEKLFF
>TRBV7-9|-|TRBJ2-7|-
TGTGCCAGCAGCTATGACTCTGCCTACGAGCAGTACTTC
CASSYDSAYEQYF
>TRBV14|TRBD2|TRBJ2-5|few
TGTGCCAGCAGCCAAGGTGGCGGGAGTAAGACCCAGTACTTC
CASSQGGGSKTQYF
>TRBV6-6|TRBD2|TRBJ2-1|many
TGTGCCAGCAGTTACTCGAACAGCGGGGGCTACAATGAGCAGTTCTTC
CASSYSNSGGYNEQFF
>TRBV5-5|TRBD1|TRBJ2-1|many
TGTGCCAGCACCCCGGGACAGTCCTACAATGAGCAGTTCTTC
CASTPGQSYNEQFF
>TRBV30|-|TRBJ1-2|many
TGTGCCTGGAGCCTCTCGATCGGCTACACCTTC
CAWSLSIGYTF
>TRBV27|-|TRBJ2-3|few
TGTGCCAGCAGTTTAGGTCAGGGATCACCGCAGTATTTT
CASSLGQGSPQYF
>TRBV12-5|TRBD1|TRBJ2-2|-
TGTGCTAGTGGTTCCACGACAGGGGGGGGCACCGGGGAGCTGTTTTTT
CASGSTTGGGTGELFF
>TRBV6-2/TRBV6-3|TRBD2|TRBJ2-1|-
TGTGCCAGCAGTGGCAGACTAGCGGGGGGTAATGAGCAGTCCTTC
CASSGRLAGGNEQSF
>TRBV7-9|TRBD2|TRBJ2-3|many
TGTGCCAGCAGCCCGACGGAGGGACTAGCTACAGATACGCAGTATTTT
CASSPTEGLATDTQYF
>TRBV4-2|-|TRBJ2-3|few
TGTGCCAGCAGCCCCCGGGGCAATACGGAGGATACGCAGTATTTT
CASSPRGNTEDTQYF
>TRBV27|-|TRBJ1-5|-
TGTGCCAGCAGCCGACAGGCGGATCAGCCCCAGCATTTT
CASSRQADQPQHF
>TRBV20-1|TRBD2|TRBJ2-3|-
TGCAGTGCTAGTAGGCGGGAGGGAGGAGATACGCAGTATTTT
CSASRREGGDTQYF
>TRBV30|TRBD2|TRBJ2-7|many
TGTGCCTGGAACCCGGGACTAGGAGGGTACGAGCAGTACTTC
CAWNPGLGGYEQYF
>TRBV2|-|TRBJ2-3|many
TGTGCCAGCAGTGTACGACAGGCTAGCACAGATACGCAGTATTTT
CASSVRQASTDTQYF
>TRBV5-1|-|TRBJ1-1|few
TGCGCCAGCAGTTTTGGCTCGGCTAAAGCTTTCTTT
CASSFGSAKAFF
>TRBV6-2/TRBV6-3|TRBD2|TRBJ2-1|-
TGTGCCAGCAGTTATGGGGCGGCGGGAGGACTTGATGAGCAGTTCTTC
CASSYGAAGGLDEQFF
>TRBV20-1|TRBD2|TRBJ2-7|-
TGCAGTGCTGGGGGACTAGCGGAAATCACCTACGAGCAGTACTTC
CSAGGLAEITYEQYF
>TRBV15|TRBD1|TRBJ2-6|few
TGTGCCACCAGTAGTGGAGGACAGGGGTATGGGGCCAACGTCCTGACTTTC
CATSSGGQGYGANVLTF
>TRBV30|-|TRBJ1-5|-
TGTGCCTGGAGTAAGACGGGGGATCAGCCCCAGCATTTT
CAWSKTGDQPQHF
>TRBV30|-|TRBJ2-6|few
TGTGCCTGGAGCAGGGGCTCTGGGGCCAACGTCCTGACTTTC
CAWSRGSGANVLTF
>TRBV28|TRBD2|TRBJ2-2|few
TGTGCCAGCAGTTTCCGGACTAGCGGTGACGGGGAGCTGTTTTTT
CASSFRTSGDGELFF
>TRBV29-1|-|TRBJ2-5|few
TGCAGCACCATTAGAGGGGTGGAGACCCAGTACTTC
CSTIRGVETQYF
>TRBV30|-|TRBJ1-6|many
TGTGCCTGGGATCGTAGAGCGAGGTCACCCCTCCACTTT
CAWDRRARSPLHF
>TRBV5-1|-|TRBJ1-2|few
TGCGCCAGCCTGCCGGGGGCAGGATCACCGTCATATGGCTACACCTTC
CASLPGAGSPSYGYTF
>TRBV7-2|TRBD2|TRBJ2-1|many
TGTGCCAGCAGCTCTGCTAGCGGGAAATACAATGAGCAGTTCTTC
CASSSASGKYNEQFF
>TRBV2|TRBD1|TRBJ1-6|-
TGTGCCAGCCGAAGGACAGGGGAAACACCTTATAATTCACCCCTCCACTTT
CASRRTGETPYNSPLHF
>TRBV11-2|TRBD2|TRBJ2-3|many
TGTGCCAGCAGCTCCTTCCCAGCGGGGAGGAGCACAGATACGCAGTATTTT
CASSSFPAGRSTDTQYF
>TRBV10-3|TRBD2|TRBJ2-1|-
TGTGCCATCAGTGCCAGCGGGAGCTACAATGAGCAGTTCTTC
CAISASGSYNEQFF
>TRBV2|-|TRBJ1-2|-
TGTGCCAGCAGTGTATCCGGGACGGATGGCTACACCTTC
CASSVSGTDGYTF
>TRBV29-1|TRBD2|TRBJ2-7|-
TGCAGCGTTGTTGGTGGGCGGGAGCGCTACGAGCAGTACTTC
CSVVGGRERYEQYF
>TRBV19|-|TRBJ1-1|many
TGTGCCAGTAGTATTTCAGTGAACACTGAAGCTTTCTTT
CASSISVNTEAFF
>TRBV12-5|-|TRBJ2-1|few
TGTGCTAGTGGTTCGTCTAACAGCAATGAGCAGTTCTTC
CASGSSNSNEQFF
>TRBV11-2|TRBD2|TRBJ2-1|once
TGTGCCAGCGGATACCCCCCTACCGGGACTAGCGGGAGGAGGGGCCGGGACAATGAGCAGTTCTTC
CASGYPPTGTSGRRGRDNEQFF
>TRBV11-2|-|TRBJ2-1|many
TGTGCCAGCAGCTCCGGAGGGCCCAATGAGCAGTTCTTC
CASSSGGPNEQFF
>TRBV18|-|TRBJ2-1|-
TGTGCCAGCTCACCAGCCCTTAGCAACTCCTACAATGAGCAGTTCTTC
CASSPALSNSYNEQFF
>TRBV11-2|-|TRBJ2-4|many
TGTGCCAGCAGCTTAGCGGGGGGCAGCATTCAGTACTTC
CASSLAGGSIQYF
>TRBV5-1|-|TRBJ2-7|few
TGCGCCAGCAGTCCCGGTTCAGGGGCCTGCGAGCAGTACTTC
CASSPGSGACEQYF
>TRBV2|-|TRBJ2-3|-
TGTGCCAGCAGTACTTTGCCCCGAGGTGGTTCAGATACGCAGTATTTT
CASSTLPRGGSDTQYF
>TRBV20-1|-|TRBJ1-1|many
TGCAGTGCTCTCCGGAATAATAGGGTTGGGTCGAACACTGAAGCTTTCTTT
CSALRNNRVGSNTEAFF
>TRBV5-4|-|TRBJ2-3|-
TGTGCCAGCAGCTGGGGTCAAGGGAACACAGATACGCAGTATTTT
CASSWGQGNTDTQYF
>TRBV13|-|TRBJ2-3|-
TGTGCCAGCAGCTTAGGCAGGATGTTGACCACAGATACGCAGTATTTT
CASSLGRMLTTDTQYF
>TRBV5-8|-|TRBJ2-3|-
TGTGCCAGCAGCTTGGCCGGCCTAATAAGATCAGATACGCAGTATTTT
CASSLAGLIRSDTQYF